This TCR beta chain was captured by sequencing in a study of blood T cells in healthy people across ages. The sample providers were healthy Caucasian people from Russia, aged roughly 6 to 90. Donors gave around 9.8 milliliters of peripheral blood apiece. Total RNA was extracted at no less than 6 micrograms per sample. A second PCR of 7 to 11 cycles used a sample-barcoded 5' primer and a J-beta primer mix. TCRdb re-called the 5' RACE reads through MiXCR, storing one row per CDR3 protein. This table holds around 690,000 distinct CDR3 sequences, around 54% found once. CDR3 length equals 14 residues. Germline-derived CDR1 and CDR2 are MNHEY and SVGAGI. With V trimmed by 4 bases and J by 4 bases, 5 bases remained unmatched.

The V gene is TRBV6-5, the J gene TRBJ1-2; 8 nucleotides align to TRBD1. The specimen sequenced was blood. The receptor was derived from a man in his sixties in good health. CDR3 region: CASSFRQGTYGYTF. In nucleotides, the CDR3 is TGTGCCAGCAGTTTCCGACAGGGGACCTATGGCTACACCTTC.